This T cell receptor beta chain derives from a study of blood T cell repertoires in COVID-19. About the study: Acute-phase and convalescent COVID-19 samples originated in the United States, Italy and Spain.

Enrollment of patients from Seattle took place during active infection, with longitudinal follow-up. This table comes from immunoSEQ multiplex PCR, and its TCRdb copy is limited to in-frame clones, with some not included. The sample lists 200,000 to 300,000 clones, more than 75% occurring once. This CDR3 is built from 15 residues. Germline lookup yields CDR1 LGHDT and CDR2 YNNKEL (reference sequence). V shed 4 bases, J shed 3 bases, and the junction held 3 bases outside the gene matches. The source is a woman in her sixties with COVID-19, enrolled during active disease. The rearrangement links TRBV3-1 (or the pseudogene TRBV3-2) to TRBJ2-1, with TRBD1 identical over 10 bases. The sample taken for sequencing was peripheral blood. In DNA form, the CDR3 reads TGTGCCAGCAGCCTGACAGGGGGCTTCTACAATGAGCAGTTCTTC. Amino acids: CASSLTGGFYNEQFF.